This TCR beta chain was retrieved from a study of cytomegalovirus exposure and HLA in healthy donors. This CDR3 region has 14 residues. V shed 2 bases and J 1 base; nucleotides not matched to a gene: 0. Germline CDR1 reads SGHTA; CDR2 reads FQGTGA. Whole-study findings and limits: Relative to equally common others, HLA-associated TCR beta chains showed greater clonal expansion in a later analysis. With further analysis later on, most CMV-associated TCR beta chains appeared HLA-restricted.

Of note for this clone: Its antigen is unidentified.

This PCR relied on a set of 60 Vbeta primers and 13 Jbeta primers. Sequencing used immunoSEQ multiplex PCR; TCRdb keeps in-frame clones, though not all of them. The sample includes approximately 160,000 clones, about 81% of them seen just once. This sequence joins TRBV7-3 and TRBJ2-3, with 7 bases identical to TRBD1. Source material: PBMCs. This clonotype was obtained from a young woman in good health and CMV-seronegative. CDR3 sequence (DNA): TGTGCCAGCAGCTTACAGGGGGGCACAGATACGCAGTATTTT. This encodes CASSLQGGTDTQYF. Full variable domain (missing parts from reference TRBV7-3 and TRBJ2-3): GAGVSQTPSNKVTEKGKYVELRCDPISGHTALYWYRQSLGQGPEFLIYFQGTGAADDSGLPNDRFFAVRPEGSVSTLKIQRTERGDSAVYLCASSLQGGTDTQYFGPGTRLTVL.